The text below deals with one T cell receptor beta chain. Antigen unknown. Other DNA sequences from this sample encode an identical CDR3 as well. Trimming pared 1 base from V and 9 bases from J, leaving 10 bases between. Germline V gene sequence: CDR1 SGHDN, CDR2 FVKESK. The CDR3 length is 13 residues. This record comes from a study of OX40 agonist ivuxolimab in advanced cancers. Turning to the study itself: Subjects had a mean age of about 60 years, with a range of about 23 to 79; just over 80% were male.

Regarding the study as a whole: The study did not work out the antigen specificity of the expanded peripheral T cells.

Generated by immunoSEQ multiplex PCR, the TCRdb table keeps only in-frame clones and is missing some. Among about 20,000 clones listed, about 85% were seen once. The chain employs TRBV14 and TRBJ2-1; no clear D gene. Sequencing was performed on CD4+ or CD8+ T cells sorted from blood, taken in a trial of the OX40 agonist ivuxolimab. This clonotype originated in an adult with an advanced solid tumor such as melanoma, head and neck, liver or kidney cancer. For the CDR3, the DNA is TGTGCCAGCAGCCAAGTTGCCGGGTCTGAGCAGTTCTTC. The encoded protein is CASSQVAGSEQFF.